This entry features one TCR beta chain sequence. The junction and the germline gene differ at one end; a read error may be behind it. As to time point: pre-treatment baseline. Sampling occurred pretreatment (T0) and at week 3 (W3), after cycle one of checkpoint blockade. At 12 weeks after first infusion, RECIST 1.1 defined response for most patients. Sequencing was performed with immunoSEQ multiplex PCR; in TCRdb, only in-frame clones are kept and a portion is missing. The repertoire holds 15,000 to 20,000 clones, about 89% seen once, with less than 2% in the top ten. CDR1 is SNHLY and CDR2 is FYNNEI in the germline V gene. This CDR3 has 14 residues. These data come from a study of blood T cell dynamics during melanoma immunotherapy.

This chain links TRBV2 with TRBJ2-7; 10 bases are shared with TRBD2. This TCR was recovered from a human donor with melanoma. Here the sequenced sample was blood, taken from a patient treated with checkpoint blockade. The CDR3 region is CASRDRASGSEQYF. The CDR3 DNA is TGTGCCAGCCGTGATAGGGCTAGCGGGAGCGAGCAGTACTTC.